The sequence of this T cell receptor (beta chain) was determined in a study of OX40 agonist ivuxolimab in advanced cancers. Study details: Patients with prior anti-PD-1, anti-PD-L1 or anti-CTLA-4 therapy were eligible; roughly 41% had some.

Autoimmune disease history or systemic immunosuppression meant exclusion. In regard to this clone: The antigen remains unidentified.

The CDR3 runs to 17 residues. Whole-study findings and limits: Nonresponders included some who also had low normalized T-cell clonal expansion. Both blood CD4+ and CD8+ T cells showed clonal growth by week 6 at 0.1 to 3.0 mg/kg.

TCRdb's copy holds only in-frame clones and misses some; the assay was immunoSEQ multiplex PCR. The sample has approximately 120,000 clones, 85% to 95% seen once. This chain joins TRBV21-1 and TRBJ2-1; TRBD2 reflects the table's D call only, with no check against the DNA. TRBV21-1 is a recognized pseudogene. The starting material was CD4+ or CD8+ T cells sorted from blood, obtained in a trial of the OX40 agonist ivuxolimab. The clonotype comes from an adult with an advanced solid tumor such as melanoma, head and neck, liver or kidney cancer. CDR3: CASSKEPREPSYNEQFF. CDR3 coding DNA: TGTGCCAGCAGCAAAGAACCGCGGGAGCCATCCTACAATGAGCAGTTCTTC.